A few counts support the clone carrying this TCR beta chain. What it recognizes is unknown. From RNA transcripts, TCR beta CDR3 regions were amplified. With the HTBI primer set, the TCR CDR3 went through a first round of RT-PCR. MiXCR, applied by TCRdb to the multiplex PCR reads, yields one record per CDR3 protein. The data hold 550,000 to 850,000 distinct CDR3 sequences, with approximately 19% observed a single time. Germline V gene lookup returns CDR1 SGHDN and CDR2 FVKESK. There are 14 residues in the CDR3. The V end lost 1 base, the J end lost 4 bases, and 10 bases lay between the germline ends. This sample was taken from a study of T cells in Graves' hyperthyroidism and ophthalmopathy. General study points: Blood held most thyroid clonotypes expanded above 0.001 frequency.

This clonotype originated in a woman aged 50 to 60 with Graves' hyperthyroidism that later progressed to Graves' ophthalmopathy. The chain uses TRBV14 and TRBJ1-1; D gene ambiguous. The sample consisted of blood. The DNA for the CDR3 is TGTGCCAGCAGCCAAGTCGCTTTTGGCACTGAAGCTTTCTTT. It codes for CASSQVAFGTEAFF.